This T cell receptor (beta chain) was sequenced for a study of human T cells and chemical hapten exposure. Study at large: Sensitizing treatment utilized 2% DPC over a roughly 2 cm by roughly 2 cm portion of upper inner arm skin. Epicutaneous patch tests delivered 0.01% DPC to the upper back, with evaluation at 6 days.

This clonotype occurred many times. Its antigen remains unidentified. Study conclusions and caveats: Controls had significantly fewer large CDR3 similarity clusters than were formed by expanded TCRs. TCRs at high frequency, those above 1 in 1000, did not change with DPC sensitization.

The CDR3 is 13 amino acids. Per the germline V gene, CDR1 is DFQATT and CDR2 is SNEGSKA (reference sequence). V was pared by 6 bases and J by 10 bases, with 19 bases between. The time point is: patch test 1, 2 weeks after DPC sensitization. Treatment noted: therapeutic diphenylcyclopropenone sensitization with weekly scalp DPC. TCRdb ran MiXCR on the RACE reads and lists one entry per CDR3 protein. The sample records around 110,000 distinct CDR3 sequences, around 10% being singletons. The specimen comprised whole blood, sampled in connection with sensitization to the hapten diphenylcyclopropenone (DPC). The clonotype was recovered from a woman aged 50 to 60 with alopecia areata. Some clones in this sample may be carry-over from other donors' samples. The chain uses TRBV20-1 and TRBJ2-1; tentative D call: TRBD2 (6 bases). CDR3 in amino acids: CSAIGGSLREQFF. DNA of the CDR3: TGCAGTGCCATCGGGGGATCACTGAGAGAGCAGTTCTTC.